This entry describes one T cell receptor beta chain. What it binds is unknown. This entry belongs to a study of T cell responses to AZD1222 COVID-19 vaccine. Data came from immunoSEQ multiplex PCR; TCRdb stores just in-frame clones and leaves some out. Here the sample spans fewer than 250,000 clones, about 92% being singletons. Findings and caveats of the study: Repertoire sampling was restricted to post-peak T cell response timepoints.

Trimming pared 1 base from V and 4 bases from J, leaving 7 bases between. The CDR3 totals 12 residues. Germline V gives CDR1 GTSNPN, CDR2 SVGIG (reference sequence). This chain joins TRBV30 and TRBJ2-5; D call uncertain. Here the sequenced sample was peripheral blood, taken on day 0 of AZD1222 vaccination. The origin of this receptor is an adult in good health. CDR3 region: CAWSEGLETQYF. The CDR3 nucleotides are TGTGCCTGGAGTGAAGGGTTAGAGACCCAGTACTTC.